These T cell receptor beta chains were read from a single sample in a study of T cell repertoires in cytomegalovirus infection. TCRdb redid the calling of the reads with MiXCR, one entry per CDR3 protein. Of roughly 310,000 distinct CDR3 sequences detected, 25% to 35% appear once; the ten largest clones hold around 20%. For these receptors, no antigen is known. The starting material was cultured PBMCs, obtained from culture after CMV antigen stimulation. These TCRs come from a human donor in good health (CMV status not recorded). Some clones in this sample may be carry-over from other donors' samples. Each CDR3 is given with its conserved first and last residue. Each record gives: CDR3 DNA, CDR3 protein, D gene, clone size, V gene, J gene. The D gene is left open where the match is weak. The listing skips clone size in some rows; elsewhere it reads once, few, many or a size class.

TGTGCCAGCAGTTCACAGGGGCTTGGCACTGAAGCTTTCTTT,CASSSQGLGTEAFF,TRBD1,.,TRBV12-3/TRBV12-4,TRBJ1-1
TGTGCCAGCAGATTCAGGGGAGGCACTGAAGCTTTCTTT,CASRFRGGTEAFF,.,few,TRBV6-1,TRBJ1-1
TGCAGTGCTAGAGATAGACCGACGACCTACGAGCAGTACTTC,CSARDRPTTYEQYF,.,few,TRBV20-1,TRBJ2-7
TGCGCCAGCAGCCAAGTTCTAGCGCTTAGCACAGATACGCAGTATTTT,CASSQVLALSTDTQYF,.,.,TRBV4-1,TRBJ2-3
TGTGCCATCAGTGAGTTGGCAGGGGCAGGGGAAGCTTTCTTT,CAISELAGAGEAFF,.,.,TRBV10-3,TRBJ1-1
TGTGCCAGCAGTTATGGCCTTATGAACACTGAAGCTTTCTTT,CASSYGLMNTEAFF,.,.,TRBV6-2/TRBV6-3,TRBJ1-1
TGTGCCAGCAGCGGGACCTTGAACACTGAAGCTTTCTTT,CASSGTLNTEAFF,.,few,TRBV6-1,TRBJ1-1
TGTGCCAGCAGTCTACGGACTAGCGGGGTAAATGAGCAGTTCTTC,CASSLRTSGVNEQFF,TRBD2,.,TRBV6-1,TRBJ2-1
TGCGCCAGCAGTCGACTAGCGGAAGTTTACAATGAGCAGTTCTTC,CASSRLAEVYNEQFF,TRBD2,.,TRBV5-1,TRBJ2-1
TGTGCCATCAGTGGGCCGGGACAGGGGAAAGGTGAGCAGTACTTC,CAISGPGQGKGEQYF,TRBD1,.,TRBV10-3,TRBJ2-7
TGTGCCAGCAGCTTAACATCGGGTAGCGGGAGGAGGAATGAGCAGTTCTTC,CASSLTSGSGRRNEQFF,TRBD2,many,TRBV7-3,TRBJ2-1
TGTGCCAGCAGCTACGACAGGGGAGCGAATGAAAAACTGTTTTTT,CASSYDRGANEKLFF,TRBD1,many,TRBV7-6,TRBJ1-4
TGTGCCAGTTCAACGGGTCGAGGTGAGCCCTACAATGAGCAGTTCTTC,CASSTGRGEPYNEQFF,.,few,TRBV19,TRBJ2-1
TGTGCCAGCAGCTTGGAGGCAGGGCACTATGGCTACACCTTC,CASSLEAGHYGYTF,.,.,TRBV5-6,TRBJ1-2
TGTGCCAGCAGCTTAGCGGGAAAAAGCGGGAGGGCCCGCAATGAGCAGTTCTTC,CASSLAGKSGRARNEQFF,TRBD2,many,TRBV7-9,TRBJ2-1
TGTGCCAGCAGCTCACGACAGGAGCTAACAGATACGCAGTATTTT,CASSSRQELTDTQYF,.,many,TRBV7-4,TRBJ2-3
TGTGCCAGCAGTGCATACACCCCCGTTTTGTACCAAGAGACCCAGTACTTC,CASSAYTPVLYQETQYF,.,few,TRBV6-5,TRBJ2-5
TGTGCCATCAGTGAGAGGGGGACATCCGTCCCTCAGAGCGGGGAGCTGTTTTTT,CAISERGTSVPQSGELFF,.,.,TRBV10-3,TRBJ2-2
TGTGCCATCAGTGTTTCGACTAGCGGGACGAGTTACGAGCAGTACTTC,CAISVSTSGTSYEQYF,TRBD2,.,TRBV10-3,TRBJ2-7
TGTGCCACCAGTGGAGCAAGCACAGATACGCAGTATTTT,CATSGASTDTQYF,.,few,TRBV24-1,TRBJ2-3
TGTGCCACCAGTGACCCACCCGGGACTAGCGGGAGTGAGACCCAGTACTTC,CATSDPPGTSGSETQYF,TRBD2,many,TRBV24-1,TRBJ2-5
TGTGCCAGCAGCCCAAGCGGGCAAGAGACCCAGTACTTC,CASSPSGQETQYF,.,.,TRBV7-3,TRBJ2-5
TGCGCCAGCAGTCAACTTAAAGGGGGCCAGCCCCAGCATTTT,CASSQLKGGQPQHF,TRBD1,few,TRBV23-1,TRBJ1-5
TGTGCCAGCAGCTCATCGACAGCGGGGGGTGAAGCTTTCTTT,CASSSSTAGGEAFF,.,.,TRBV11-3,TRBJ1-1
TGTGCCAGCAACCCCGGACCCGGGCAGAACTATGGCTACACCTTC,CASNPGPGQNYGYTF,.,.,TRBV9,TRBJ1-2
TGTGCCAGCAGTTTAAGGCTAGCGGGAGGGCTCGGTAATGAGCAGTTCTTC,CASSLRLAGGLGNEQFF,TRBD2,.,TRBV27,TRBJ2-1
TGTGCCAGCAGCCGAGGGACAGAGAATGAAAAACTGTTTTTT,CASSRGTENEKLFF,TRBD1,few,TRBV7-8,TRBJ1-4
TGTGCCAGCAGCTTAAGGGGGGAACAGCAGTACTTC,CASSLRGEQQYF,.,.,TRBV7-9,TRBJ2-7
TGCAGTGCTGGGAGGGAGGGATCGGGCTATGGCTACACCTTC,CSAGREGSGYGYTF,.,few,TRBV20-1,TRBJ1-2
TGTGCCACCAACATTTACACTGAAGCTTTCTTT,CATNIYTEAFF,.,.,TRBV6-1,TRBJ1-1
TGCGCCAGCAGCTCAACCGGGAGGAACTATGGCTACACCTTC,CASSSTGRNYGYTF,.,.,TRBV5-1,TRBJ1-2
TGTGCCAGCAGCCACGACCGGGACTATCTAACAGATACGCAGTATTTT,CASSHDRDYLTDTQYF,TRBD2,.,TRBV4-2,TRBJ2-3
TGTGCCATTGATGGGCCGGGACAGCGCTCCTACGAGCAGTACTTC,CAIDGPGQRSYEQYF,TRBD1,.,TRBV6-1,TRBJ2-7
TGTGCCAGCAGTTATAGCGGGAGTTTTGGGGAGCAGTTCTTC,CASSYSGSFGEQFF,TRBD2,.,TRBV28,TRBJ2-1
TGTGCCAGTAGTCAACGACAGACGAGAAGCACAGATACGCAGTATTTT,CASSQRQTRSTDTQYF,.,few,TRBV19,TRBJ2-3
TGTGCCAGCTCTCCAGAGAACTCCTACGAGCAGTACTTC,CASSPENSYEQYF,.,few,TRBV18,TRBJ2-7